The 31 T cell receptor beta chains below all came from one sample that was sequenced in a study of blood T cells in healthy people across ages. Next came a second PCR, run for about 7 to 12 cycles, which used a sample-barcoded 5' primer along with a J-beta primer mix. TCRdb called the 5' RACE reads again in MiXCR, with one record for every CDR3 protein. Here the sample spans fewer than 2,000,000 distinct CDR3 sequences, about two fifths being singletons. Material: blood. Receptors were obtained from a human donor in good health.

Of note for this clonotype: The conserved final phenylalanine or tryptophan is absent from the CDR3, which likely points to a read error. The rearrangement joins TRBV7-9 to TRBJ2-5, with D possibly called TRBD1 or TRBD2 (5 bases each). The CDR3 spans 13 residues. V dropped 8 bases and J dropped 6 bases, with 16 bases sitting between them. CDR1 and CDR2 (germline): SEHNR, FQNEAQ (reference sequence). DNA for the CDR3: TGTGCCAGCGATTGGGACCAAAGGAAGACCCAGTACGTC. Its translation is CASDWDQRKTQYV.

The V and J genes are TRBV12-3 or TRBV12-4 and TRBJ2-1; 8 bases align to TRBD2. The CDR3 has 14 amino acids. After removal of 7 bases from V and 1 base from J, the junction contained 3 bases not matched to a gene. CDR3 nucleotides: TGTGCCAGCACCGGGGGGGTTTCCTACAATGAGCAGTTCTTC. It is translated as CASTGGVSYNEQFF.

V gene TRBV4-3 combines with J gene TRBJ1-2; D is unresolved. The CDR3 has 14 residues. The germline V gene has CDR1 LGHNA and CDR2 YSLEER. V was clipped by 1 base and J by 7 bases, with 13 bases between them. CDR3 in DNA: TGCGCCAGCAGCCAAGTGGTATTCGACTCTGGCTACACCTTC. Its protein is CASSQVVFDSGYTF.

The CDR3 reads CATSDQAGEQYF. CDR3 in DNA: TGTGCCACCAGTGACCAGGCCGGGGAGCAGTACTTC. The chain combines TRBV24-1 with TRBJ2-7; no definite D call. Germline V gene data show CDR1 as KGHDR and CDR2 as SFDVKD. Trimming cost V 4 bases and J 7 bases, with 10 bases left between them. The CDR3 covers 12 residues.

CDR3 nucleotides: TGTGCCAGCAGTCCCCGGACTAGCGCCACAGATACGCAGTATTTT. Translated: CASSPRTSATDTQYF. The J gene is TRBJ2-3, the V gene TRBV6-2 or TRBV6-3; TRBD2 matches at 9 bases. V lost 5 bases to trimming and J lost 2 bases; unmatched junction nucleotides: 5. Germline assignment: CDR1 MNHEY and CDR2 SVGEGT. There are 15 residues in the CDR3.

The J gene is TRBJ2-7, the V gene TRBV5-1, with 8 bases identical to TRBD2. The CDR3 spans 15 residues. Germline CDR1 SGHRS, CDR2 YFSETQ. With 0 bases clipped from V and 5 bases from J, the junction kept 7 bases outside the gene matches. CDR3 DNA sequence: TGCGCCAGCAGCTTGGAGCTAGCGGGTTGGGACGAGCAGTACTTC. It translates to CASSLELAGWDEQYF.

This clonotype was detected only a few times. The chain employs TRBV10-2 and TRBJ2-3, with 10 bases matching TRBD1. J was trimmed by 12 bases and V by 5 bases; bases with no gene match: 11. This CDR3 is built from 14 residues. The germline gives CDR1 WSHSY, CDR2 SAAADI. The CDR3: CASSTWDRGQTQYF. CDR3 DNA: TGCGCCAGCAGTACCTGGGACAGGGGTCAGACCCAGTATTTT.

This clonotype was seen many times. The chain carries TRBV4-2 and TRBJ2-1, with 14 bases fitting TRBD2. V shed 3 bases and J 8 bases; nucleotides not matched to a gene: 6. The CDR3 spans 16 residues. Germline CDR1 and CDR2: LGHNA and YNFKEQ. For the CDR3, the DNA is TGTGCCAGCAGCCAGGCCGGGACTAGCGGGGGTTATGAGCAGTTCTTC. It translates to CASSQAGTSGGYEQFF.

Points on this clonotype: Given a much more abundant clone one base away, this may be a read error. The rearrangement links TRBV6-1 to TRBJ1-2; D perhaps matches TRBD1 (6 bases). Trimming cost V 4 bases and J 0 bases, with 18 bases left between them. In germline, CDR1 is MNHNS, CDR2 SASEGT. The CDR3 length is 17 residues. CDR3 protein: CASSAGQRSSANYGYTF. CDR3 sequence (DNA): TGTGCCAGCAGTGCAGGACAGAGGTCATCTGCTAACTATGGCTACACCTTC.

The chain carries TRBV29-1 and TRBJ1-2; the match to TRBD1 covers 8 bases. Germline V CDR1 and CDR2: SQVTM, ANQGSEA. The CDR3 totals 13 residues. Germline trimming cut 3 bases from V and 7 bases from J; bases unmatched to any gene: 7. CDR3 residues: CSVEKTGGSGYTF. DNA of the CDR3: TGCAGCGTTGAGAAAACAGGGGGTAGTGGCTACACCTTC.

The gene calls are TRBV25-1 and TRBJ1-2, with no clear D. With 4 bases removed from V and 4 bases from J, the gap between germline ends came to 10 bases. CDR1 and CDR2 (germline): MGHDK, SYGVNS. This CDR3 comprises 13 residues. CDR3: CASSVGLGYGYTF. The CDR3 DNA reads as TGTGCCAGCAGTGTAGGTTTGGGCTATGGCTACACCTTC.

The chain links TRBV10-3 to TRBJ2-1; D ambiguous. This CDR3 is built from 18 residues. Trimming took off 4 bases at V and 2 bases at J, with 21 bases between the two ends. Germline V gives CDR1 ENHRY, CDR2 SYGVKD. The DNA of the CDR3 is TGTGCCATCAGTGTCCCCCCCTGGGGTAGTTCTCCCTACAATGAGCAGTTCTTC. This gives the protein CAISVPPWGSSPYNEQFF.

The chain couples TRBV7-4 to TRBJ2-5; TRBD2 aligns across 9 bases. Germline-derived CDR1 and CDR2 are SGHVT and SQSDAQ. CDR3 length: 14 amino acids. The V segment lost 3 bases and the J segment 5 bases; nucleotides outside the gene matches: 4. The CDR3, as DNA: TGTGCCAGCAGCTTTAGCGGGGGCTGGGAGACCCAGTACTTC. Translated: CASSFSGGWETQYF.

In this sample, this clonotype turned up a few times. The CDR3 bases are TGCAGTGCTAGAGCTTTGGGCGGGGGGCCATCCTACGAGCAGTACTTC. Encoded protein: CSARALGGGPSYEQYF. The chain employs TRBV20-1 and TRBJ2-7, with 8 bases lining up with TRBD2. CDR3 length: 16 amino acids. Germline V CDR1 and CDR2: DFQATT, SNEGSKA (reference sequence). V was clipped by 1 base and J by 1 base; unmatched bases: 9.

The V call is TRBV24-1, the J call TRBJ2-3; D not certain. V was clipped by 4 bases and J by 1 base, with 17 bases between them. Germline V lookup: CDR1 KGHDR, CDR2 SFDVKD. The CDR3 contains 17 residues. In DNA, the CDR3 is TGTGCCACCAGTGACCCCATAATGGAGAAAGGCACAGATACGCAGTATTTT. Its translation: CATSDPIMEKGTDTQYF.

The rearrangement links TRBV4-1 to TRBJ1-2, with D possibly TRBD1 on 5 matching bases. Per the germline V gene, CDR1 is MGHRA and CDR2 is YSYEKL. V gave up 1 base and J gave up 4 bases, with 10 bases separating them. This CDR3 comprises 14 residues. CDR3 sequence (DNA): TGCGCCAGCAGCCAAGCGACAGAGATCTATGGCTACACCTTC. Residues: CASSQATEIYGYTF.

This clonotype turned up a few times. The V and J genes are TRBV20-1 and TRBJ2-3; TRBD1 agrees at 7 bases. This CDR3 contains 16 residues. The germline gives CDR1 DFQATT, CDR2 SNEGSKA (reference sequence). V lost 2 bases and J lost 0; bases outside the gene matches: 8. The CDR3 DNA reads as TGCAGTGCTAGAACCCTGGGACAGACTAGCACAGATACGCAGTATTTT. This sequence encodes CSARTLGQTSTDTQYF.

The chain employs TRBV10-3 and TRBJ1-1; 7 nucleotides agree with TRBD1. V was pared by 3 bases and J by 3 bases, with 10 bases of the junction left unmatched. Germline loops: CDR1 ENHRY, CDR2 SYGVKD. There are 16 residues in the CDR3. The CDR3 DNA is TGTGCCATCAGTGAAGGGCCCCAGGGGGGTTACACTGAAGCTTTCTTT. This translates into CAISEGPQGGYTEAFF.

This chain joins TRBV5-8 and TRBJ2-1; D gene uncertain. In germline, CDR1 is SGHTS, CDR2 YDEGEE. CDR3 length: 14 amino acids. V dropped 4 bases and J dropped 7 bases, with 15 bases sitting between them. The CDR3 reads CASSPVGYLNEQFF. Written as DNA, the CDR3 is TGTGCCAGCAGCCCGGTGGGGTATTTGAATGAGCAGTTCTTC.

The table lists this clonotype with many counts. This chain links TRBV20-1 with TRBJ1-2, with D perhaps matching TRBD1 (6 bases). CDR1 is DFQATT and CDR2 is SNEGSKA in the germline V gene (reference sequence). CDR3 length: 12 amino acids. The CDR3 is CSLTPGVYGYTF. In DNA form, the CDR3 reads TGCAGCCTTACTCCAGGGGTGTATGGCTACACCTTC.

This clonotype appeared a few times. This rearrangement joins TRBV5-6 to TRBJ2-7, with D perhaps TRBD1 (6 bases). Deletions cut 0 bases from V and 3 bases from J, with 13 bases between. The CDR3 runs 15 residues. The germline CDR1 and CDR2 sequences are SGHDT and YYEEEE. In DNA, the CDR3 is TGTGCCAGCAGCTTGGGTCCAGACAGGAACTACGAGCAGTACTTC. Protein: CASSLGPDRNYEQYF.

This clonotype has just a few counts. V usage is TRBV7-2 and J usage is TRBJ2-5; 9 nucleotides agree with TRBD1. Germline V gives CDR1 SGHTA, CDR2 FQGNSA. V was clipped by 3 bases and J by 3 bases; unmatched bases: 14. CDR3 size: 18 residues. In DNA, the CDR3 is TGTGCCAGCAGCTTCGTGGTCCGGGGGACAGGGAAGGAAGAGACCCAGTACTTC. This sequence encodes CASSFVVRGTGKEETQYF.

The J gene is TRBJ1-4, the V gene TRBV20-1; maybe TRBD1 (5 bases). The CDR3 sequence is 14 residues long. Germline V lookup: CDR1 DFQATT, CDR2 SNEGSKA (reference sequence). Trimming removed 3 bases at V and 10 bases at J, with 18 bases between. As DNA, the CDR3 is TGCAGTGCTAGTTTCCGGGACCGTGCCTCAAAACTGTTTTTT. This translates into CSASFRDRASKLFF.

The table lists this clonotype with a count of one. DNA of the CDR3: TGCGCCAGCAGCCACCGGGACCGCGACTCTGGAAACACCATATATTTT. Its protein is CASSHRDRDSGNTIYF. The gene calls are TRBV4-3 and TRBJ1-3; perhaps TRBD1 as D (5 bases). Germline-derived CDR1 and CDR2 are LGHNA and YSLEER. V dropped 3 bases and J dropped 0 bases, with 12 bases sitting between them. This CDR3 is built from 16 residues.

The chain combines TRBV12-3 or TRBV12-4 with TRBJ1-3, with a tentative D call TRBD1 (5 bases). With 7 bases removed from V and 0 bases from J, the gap between germline ends came to 19 bases. CDR3 length: 17 residues. The CDR3 nucleotides read TGTGCCAGCATGGGGGTTCACGGGGCTAACTCTGGAAACACCATATATTTT. Amino acid sequence: CASMGVHGANSGNTIYF.

The chain has TRBV20-1 and TRBJ2-1, with 11 bases that match TRBD2. Germline values: CDR1 DFQATT, CDR2 SNEGSKA (reference sequence). The length of the CDR3 is 16 residues. The V segment lost 2 bases and the J segment 3 bases; nucleotides outside the gene matches: 6. CDR3 bases: TGCAGTGCTAGAATACTAGCGGGGGCCTTCTACAATGAGCAGTTCTTC. Its protein product is CSARILAGAFYNEQFF.

The V gene is TRBV28, the J gene TRBJ1-5; D remains ambiguous. CDR3 length: 12 residues. Trimming stripped 6 bases from V and 7 bases from J, with 10 bases between. The germline V gene has CDR1 MDHEN and CDR2 SYDVKM. CDR3 amino acids: CASSTSTQPQHF. CDR3 in DNA: TGTGCCAGCAGCACCTCGACACAGCCCCAGCATTTT. The whole variable domain, remainder taken from reference TRBV28 and TRBJ1-5, is DVKVTQSSRYLVKRTGEKVFLECVQDMDHENMFWYRQDPGLGLRLIYFSYDVKMKEKGDIPEGYSVSREKKERFSLILESASTNQTSMYLCASSTSTQPQHFGDGTRLSIL.

This sequence joins TRBV4-3 and TRBJ2-3; D gene ambiguous. V lost 1 base and J 3 bases, leaving 5 bases between the germline ends. Germline V CDR1 and CDR2: LGHNA, YSLEER. The CDR3 totals 13 residues. The DNA of the CDR3 is TGCGCCAGCAGCCAAGTGATAACAGATACGCAGTATTTT. Residues: CASSQVITDTQYF.

Only a few counts were recorded for this clonotype. The CDR3 loop reads CASSFQLSYEQYF. CDR3 sequence (DNA): TGTGCCAGCAGCTTTCAGCTCTCCTACGAGCAGTACTTC. The chain joins TRBV12-3 or TRBV12-4 to TRBJ2-7; D unresolved. This CDR3 has 13 amino acids. Trimming took off 6 bases at V and 0 bases at J, with 9 bases between the two ends.

This clonotype has a handful of counts. V gene TRBV5-1 combines with J gene TRBJ1-1; the D gene is possibly TRBD1 (5 bases). Germline V lookup: CDR1 SGHRS, CDR2 YFSETQ. The CDR3 sequence is 17 residues long. V was pared by 1 base and J by 0 bases, with 16 bases between. Here the CDR3 DNA reads TGCGCCAGCAGCTTGATTGGGACGACAGTGATGAACACTGAAGCTTTCTTT. Its translation: CASSLIGTTVMNTEAFF.

This chain uses TRBV7-2 with TRBJ1-6, with a tentative D call TRBD1 (5 bases). CDR1 SGHTA and CDR2 FQGNSA come from the germline V gene. Trimming cost V 0 bases and J 9 bases, with 15 bases left between them. The CDR3 runs 16 residues. The CDR3: CASSLARQLRGSPLHF. CDR3 bases: TGTGCCAGCAGCTTAGCGAGGCAGCTTAGGGGTTCACCCCTCCACTTT.